The 27 T cell receptor beta chains below were found in one sample sequenced in a study of T cell changes during pregnancy in multiple sclerosis. Sequencing was performed with immunoSEQ multiplex PCR; in TCRdb, only in-frame clones are kept and a portion is missing. The table records 55,000 to 70,000 clones, 90% of them present only once. The specimen was peripheral blood, collected in the first trimester of pregnancy. The receptors were sampled from a female donor in good health, enrolled as a control in a pregnancy study.

This clone has more than one count but fewer than ten. The chain carries TRBV5-1 and TRBJ2-2; TRBD1 agrees at 8 bases. After removal of 1 base from V and 4 bases from J, the junction contained 6 bases not matched to a gene. CDR3 length: 16 residues. Germline V lookup: CDR1 SGHRS, CDR2 YFSETQ. CDR3 in amino acids: CASSLHRGDFTGELFF. The CDR3, as DNA: TGCGCCAGCAGCTTGCACAGGGGGGATTTCACCGGGGAGCTGTTTTTT.

The chain couples TRBV19 to TRBJ1-1; D perhaps matches TRBD1 (5 bases). The CDR3 length is 14 residues. V was shortened by 3 bases and J by 1 base, with 9 bases between the two germline ends. Per the germline V gene, CDR1 is LNHDA and CDR2 is SQIVND (reference sequence). The CDR3 here is CASSIWGQNTEAFF. In DNA form, the CDR3 reads TGTGCCAGTAGTATTTGGGGCCAGAACACTGAAGCTTTCTTT.

The chain combines TRBV29-1 with TRBJ2-7; perhaps TRBD1 as D (6 bases). Trimming left V 4 bases short and J 3 bases short, with 19 bases between. The CDR3 sequence is 15 residues long. In germline, CDR1 is SQVTM, CDR2 ANQGSEA. The CDR3 spells CSVVRSGHQNYEQYF. CDR3 coding DNA: TGCAGCGTTGTTCGATCGGGACACCAAAACTACGAGCAGTACTTC.

The chain has TRBV28 and TRBJ2-7, with TRBD1 matching over 7 bases. CDR1 is MDHEN and CDR2 is SYDVKM in the germline V gene. The CDR3 has 15 residues. J lost 3 bases, V lost 5 bases, and 10 bases had no gene match. The CDR3 DNA is TGTGCCAGCAGTCCTCACCGGGACAGACACTACGAGCAGTACTTC. Its protein is CASSPHRDRHYEQYF.

The chain joins TRBV6-4 to TRBJ2-3; D is possibly TRBD2 (6 bases). V was shortened by 4 bases and J by 5 bases, with 13 bases between the two germline ends. CDR3 length equals 14 residues. Germline V gives CDR1 MRHNA, CDR2 SNTAGT. The CDR3 DNA is TGTGCCAGCAGTGTTCTCGAGGGAGGAGATACGCAGTATTTT. It specifies CASSVLEGGDTQYF.

The CDR3 reads CASSETAGGPGTDTQYF. The CDR3 bases are TGTGCCAGTAGTGAGACCGCGGGGGGGCCGGGCACAGATACGCAGTATTTT. This rearrangement joins TRBV19 to TRBJ2-3; 9 positions match TRBD2. This CDR3 comprises 17 residues. The germline V gene encodes CDR1 LNHDA and CDR2 SQIVND (reference sequence). Losses at the gene ends were 5 bases for V and 1 base for J; bases not matched to a gene: 10.

The CDR3 DNA sequence: TGTGCCTGGGGTCGCGGGGCTGAAGCTTTCTTT. This translates into CAWGRGAEAFF. The chain joins TRBV30 to TRBJ1-1; D unclear. This CDR3 has 11 residues. The ends were cut back, 5 bases at V and 6 bases at J, with 10 bases in the middle. Germline CDR1 reads GTSNPN; CDR2 reads SVGIG (reference sequence).

The chain uses TRBV5-6 and TRBJ1-1; D is ambiguous. The ends were cut back, 0 bases at V and 8 bases at J, with 14 bases in the middle. Germline V lookup: CDR1 SGHDT, CDR2 YYEEEE. The CDR3 is 14 amino acids. CDR3 sequence reads: CASSLARRRREAFF. DNA for the CDR3: TGTGCCAGCAGCTTGGCCCGTCGGAGGCGAGAAGCTTTCTTT.

The table lists this clone with a count of one. The CDR3 loop is CASSYYTGGIDYGYTF. CDR3 sequence (DNA): TGTGCCAGCAGTTACTATACAGGGGGTATTGACTATGGCTACACCTTC. V is TRBV6-5 and J is TRBJ1-2, with TRBD1 matching 8 bases. This CDR3 has 16 amino acids. From germline, CDR1 is MNHEY and CDR2 SVGAGI. J gave up 3 bases and V 1 base, and 7 bases lay outside the gene matches.

The CDR3 coding sequence is TGTGCCAGCAGCCCGCGACTAGCGGGGGTGGGGGCAGATACGCAGTATTTT. Translating gives CASSPRLAGVGADTQYF. This chain links TRBV14 with TRBJ2-3; TRBD2 matches 12 bases. CDR3 length: 17 residues. Germline loops: CDR1 SGHDN, CDR2 FVKESK. Unmatched junction bases numbered 9, after V lost 4 bases and J lost 4 bases. The whole variable domain, filled in from reference TRBV14 and TRBJ2-3, reads EAGVTQFPSHSVIEKGQTVTLRCDPISGHDNLYWYRRVMGKEIKFLLHFVKESKQDESGMPNNRFLAERTGGTYSTLKVQPAELEDSGVYFCASSPRLAGVGADTQYFGPGTRLTVL.

The chain carries TRBV5-1 and TRBJ2-7; the D is unclear. Germline CDR1 SGHRS, CDR2 YFSETQ. V was clipped by 0 bases and J by 7 bases, with 14 bases between them. CDR3 size: 14 residues. The CDR3 loop is CASSLDGRNGEQYF. The CDR3 DNA sequence: TGCGCCAGCAGCTTGGATGGCAGGAATGGTGAGCAGTACTTC.

V usage is TRBV2 and J usage is TRBJ2-1, with 10 positions matching TRBD2. Trimming cost V 6 bases and J 6 bases; bases outside gene matches: 8. The CDR3 consists of 15 residues. Germline lookup yields CDR1 SNHLY and CDR2 FYNNEI. CDR3 coding DNA: TGTGCCAGCAGCTCTAGCGGGAGCCCCATCAATGAGCAGTTCTTC. Translated: CASSSSGSPINEQFF.

The V call is TRBV27, the J call TRBJ1-1; perhaps TRBD1 as D (6 bases). Trimming shortened V by 4 bases and J by 1 base, and 13 bases separated the two germline ends. CDR1 is MNHEY, CDR2 SMNVEV, per germline (reference sequence). The CDR3 length is 15 residues. This chain's CDR3 is CASSSQGQGNTEAFF. The CDR3 DNA sequence: TGTGCCAGCAGTTCACAGGGTCAGGGGAACACTGAAGCTTTCTTT.

This sequence joins TRBV4-1 and TRBJ2-3; D possibly corresponds to TRBD1 (5 bases). The CDR3 runs 16 residues. V lost 4 bases, J lost 4 bases, and 18 bases lay in between. CDR1 and CDR2 from the germline V gene are MGHRA and YSYEKL. This CDR3 reads CASSRLPQEPADTQYF. CDR3 DNA: TGCGCCAGCAGCCGCCTACCACAGGAGCCGGCAGATACGCAGTATTTT.

V is TRBV6-5 and J is TRBJ2-4, with D possibly matching TRBD1 (6 bases). V was cut by 0 bases and J by 9 bases, with 9 bases left in between. The CDR3 spans 13 residues. Per the germline V gene, CDR1 is MNHEY and CDR2 is SVGAGI. The CDR3 loop reads CASSYSGTSIQYF. DNA for the CDR3: TGTGCCAGCAGTTACTCAGGGACATCCATTCAGTACTTC.

The genes are TRBV11-2 and TRBJ2-7; 7 nucleotides agree with TRBD2. Trimming removed 1 base from V and 4 bases from J; junction bases left unmatched: 10. Germline V gene data show CDR1 as SGHAT and CDR2 as FQNNGV. The CDR3 has 16 residues. The CDR3: CASSLVQRGLGYEQYF. The CDR3 DNA is TGTGCCAGCAGCTTAGTCCAGCGGGGCTTAGGGTACGAGCAGTACTTC.

The J gene is TRBJ2-7, the V gene TRBV5-1; D is perhaps TRBD2 (5 bases). Germline loops: CDR1 SGHRS, CDR2 YFSETQ. V shed 0 bases and J shed 2 bases, with 12 bases lying between them. The CDR3 has 15 amino acids. CDR3 bases: TGCGCCAGCAGCTTGGTTGCGGGCCTCACCTACGAGCAGTACTTC. Its protein is CASSLVAGLTYEQYF.

This chain connects TRBV7-8 to TRBJ2-5, with 11 bases fitting TRBD2. Unmatched junction bases numbered 7, after V lost 5 bases and J lost 5 bases. The CDR3 consists of 15 residues. CDR1 is SGHVS, CDR2 FQNEAQ, per germline. Here the CDR3 DNA reads TGTGCCAGCAGCGCAGAACTAGCGGGAGTGGAGACCCAGTACTTC. The encoded protein is CASSAELAGVETQYF.

The gene calls are TRBV19 and TRBJ1-5; D is unresolved. This CDR3 comprises 14 residues. The ends were cut back, 1 base at V and 0 bases at J, with 4 bases in the middle. CDR1 and CDR2 (germline): LNHDA, SQIVND (reference sequence). The CDR3 loop reads CASSIAISNQPQHF. In DNA, the CDR3 is TGTGCCAGTAGTATAGCCATTAGCAATCAGCCCCAGCATTTT.

This chain uses TRBV19 with TRBJ2-1, with D hard to call. CDR1 is LNHDA and CDR2 is SQIVND in the germline V gene (reference sequence). V lost 3 bases and J lost 0, with 6 bases in between. The CDR3 is 14 residues long. The CDR3 sequence: CASSIGGSYNEQFF. As DNA, the CDR3 is TGTGCCAGTAGTATTGGCGGCTCCTACAATGAGCAGTTCTTC.

The gene calls are TRBV28 and TRBJ1-5, with D perhaps matching TRBD1 (5 bases). The V and J ends lost 3 bases and 5 bases respectively, with 11 bases between them. The CDR3 spans 14 residues. Germline CDR1 reads MDHEN; CDR2 reads SYDVKM. The CDR3 nucleotides read TGTGCCAGCAGTTTGGGGCAGGGCCATCAGCCCCAGCATTTT. Translated: CASSLGQGHQPQHF.

This clone was seen a single time. This chain joins TRBV10-1 and TRBJ2-3; 11 bases are shared with TRBD2. This CDR3 has 15 residues. V shed 5 bases, J shed 5 bases, and the junction held 6 bases outside the gene matches. Per germline, CDR1 WNHNN and CDR2 SYGVQD (reference sequence). The CDR3 nucleotides read TGCGCCAGCAGTTTTAGCGGGGGGGCTGGAGATACGCAGTATTTT. It translates to CASSFSGGAGDTQYF.

The chain couples TRBV19 to TRBJ2-7, with D unresolved. V was cut by 10 bases and J by 1 base, with 14 bases left in between. The CDR3 length is 13 residues. Germline CDR1 reads LNHDA; CDR2 reads SQIVND (reference sequence). This chain's CDR3 is CAIFVGTSYEQYF. The CDR3 DNA is TGTGCCATATTTGTTGGCACATCCTACGAGCAGTACTTC.

On this clone: At the DNA level, this CDR3 is encoded by other sequences in the same sample as well. The chain has TRBV28 and TRBJ2-3; possible D gene TRBD1, 6 bases. V dropped 4 bases and J dropped 7 bases, with 12 bases sitting between them. Per the germline V gene, CDR1 is MDHEN and CDR2 is SYDVKM. The CDR3 is made up of 13 amino acids. The CDR3 is CASSSRQVYTQYF. Here the CDR3 DNA reads TGTGCCAGCAGTTCCCGACAGGTGTATACGCAGTATTTT. Full variable domain (remainder filled in from reference TRBV28 and TRBJ2-3): DVKVTQSSRYLVKRTGEKVFLECVQDMDHENMFWYRQDPGLGLRLIYFSYDVKMKEKGDIPEGYSVSREKKERFSLILESASTNQTSMYLCASSSRQVYTQYFGPGTRLTVL.

The rearrangement joins TRBV2 to TRBJ2-7; 11 bases line up with TRBD2. The germline gives CDR1 SNHLY, CDR2 FYNNEI. After removal of 4 bases from V and 7 bases from J, the junction contained 9 bases not matched to a gene. This CDR3 spans 15 amino acids. The CDR3 sequence is CASSVLAGGSGEQYF. The CDR3 nucleotides read TGTGCCAGCAGTGTGCTAGCGGGAGGATCGGGGGAGCAGTACTTC.

This chain joins TRBV27 and TRBJ2-7, with TRBD1 matching 10 bases. V was clipped by 2 bases and J by 7 bases; unmatched bases: 5. Germline V gene lookup returns CDR1 MNHEY and CDR2 SMNVEV (reference sequence). CDR3 size: 14 residues. The CDR3 loop is CASSLGTGVSEQYF. In DNA, the CDR3 is TGTGCCAGCAGTTTAGGGACAGGGGTTAGTGAGCAGTACTTC.

The chain employs TRBV6-5 and TRBJ1-3; the D gene is possibly TRBD1 (5 bases). Germline-derived CDR1 and CDR2 are MNHEY and SVGAGI. Trimming took 2 bases from V and 0 from J, leaving 8 bases between them. This CDR3 has 15 residues. The CDR3 nucleotides are TGTGCCAGCAGTTACGACAGCGTCTCTGGAAACACCATATATTTT. Translation gives CASSYDSVSGNTIYF.